Listed below are T cell receptor beta chains from one sample, sequenced in a study of cytomegalovirus exposure and HLA in healthy donors. Some clones are missing from TCRdb's copy, which holds only in-frame ones; the method was immunoSEQ multiplex PCR. Here the sample spans approximately 150,000 clones, roughly 85% being singletons. Sequencing was done on a sample of PBMCs. These receptors came from a woman aged 30 to 39 in good health and CMV-seronegative. Both conserved end residues are part of each CDR3. The D gene is left open where the match is weak. Expanded clones get a size class; other rows say once, few or many, or leave the size out.

cdr3_length: 16; clone_size: .; d_call: TRBD1; j_call: TRBJ1-1; v_call: TRBV27; cdr3_nt: TGTGCCAGCAGTTCCTCTACAGGGGAGTTGAACACTGAAGCTTTCTTT; cdr3_aa: CASSSSTGELNTEAFF
cdr3_length: 17; clone_size: .; d_call: .; j_call: TRBJ2-3; v_call: TRBV7-2; cdr3_nt: TGTGCCAGCAGCTTTCCCCTTCTGGGGGGGCCAAGAGATACGCAGTATTTT; cdr3_aa: CASSFPLLGGPRDTQYF
cdr3_length: 14; clone_size: .; d_call: .; j_call: TRBJ1-4; v_call: TRBV7-2; cdr3_nt: TGTGCCAGCACCTCGATAGAGGGCTCTGAAAAACTGTTTTTT; cdr3_aa: CASTSIEGSEKLFF
cdr3_length: 19; clone_size: few; d_call: .; j_call: TRBJ2-6; v_call: TRBV11-2; cdr3_nt: TGTGCCAGCAGCTTAAGTAGTATCGGGAAACTCTCTGGGGCCAACGTCCTGACTTTC; cdr3_aa: CASSLSSIGKLSGANVLTF
cdr3_length: 16; clone_size: .; d_call: TRBD1; j_call: TRBJ1-1; v_call: TRBV5-6; cdr3_nt: TGTGCCAGCAGCTTGGGACAGGGGGCCGAGGGTAACTTGGCTTTCTTT; cdr3_aa: CASSLGQGAEGNLAFF
cdr3_length: 12; clone_size: .; d_call: .; j_call: TRBJ2-2; v_call: TRBV6-1; cdr3_nt: TGTGCCAGCACGGGGGTGGCCGGGGAGCTGTTTTTT; cdr3_aa: CASTGVAGELFF
cdr3_length: 13; clone_size: .; d_call: .; j_call: TRBJ2-1; v_call: TRBV29-1; cdr3_nt: TGCAGCGTTTCTAATTCCCCCTACAATGAGCAGTTCTTC; cdr3_aa: CSVSNSPYNEQFF
cdr3_length: 12; clone_size: .; d_call: .; j_call: TRBJ2-3; v_call: TRBV6-4; cdr3_nt: TGTGCCAGCAACGCAGGGCGAGTTACGCAGTATTTT; cdr3_aa: CASNAGRVTQYF
cdr3_length: 16; clone_size: .; d_call: .; j_call: TRBJ2-1; v_call: TRBV7-9; cdr3_nt: TGTGCCAGCAGCTTCACTGGGGGGGCGCCTGGCAATGAGCAGTTCTTC; cdr3_aa: CASSFTGGAPGNEQFF
cdr3_length: 18; clone_size: .; d_call: TRBD2; j_call: TRBJ2-1; v_call: TRBV4-3; cdr3_nt: TGCGCCAGCAGCCAAGATAGTGCGGCTAGCGGAGCCTACAATGAGCAGTTCTTC; cdr3_aa: CASSQDSAASGAYNEQFF
cdr3_length: 16; clone_size: few; d_call: .; j_call: TRBJ2-7; v_call: TRBV15; cdr3_nt: TGTGCCACCAGCAGAGAGGGGGGAACCCCCCCCTACGAGCAGTACTTC; cdr3_aa: CATSREGGTPPYEQYF
cdr3_length: 13; clone_size: once; d_call: .; j_call: TRBJ1-5; v_call: TRBV4-1; cdr3_nt: TGCGCCAGCAGCCAAGAGGGCTGGCAGCCCCAGCATTTT; cdr3_aa: CASSQEGWQPQHF
cdr3_length: 17; clone_size: .; d_call: TRBD2; j_call: TRBJ2-7; v_call: TRBV5-4; cdr3_nt: TGTGCCAGCAGCTTGGGGGTACTAGCGGGGGGCATCGACGAGCAGTACTTC; cdr3_aa: CASSLGVLAGGIDEQYF
cdr3_length: 13; clone_size: .; d_call: .; j_call: TRBJ2-3; v_call: TRBV6-5; cdr3_nt: TGTGCCACCTTCGCACGGGGATTAGATACGCAGTATTTT; cdr3_aa: CATFARGLDTQYF
cdr3_length: 14; clone_size: few; d_call: TRBD1; j_call: TRBJ2-7; v_call: TRBV6-5; cdr3_nt: TGTGCCAGCAGTGAGGACAGGGGGACCTACGAGCAGTACTTC; cdr3_aa: CASSEDRGTYEQYF
cdr3_length: 14; clone_size: .; d_call: TRBD2; j_call: TRBJ2-7; v_call: TRBV29-1; cdr3_nt: TGCAGCGTTGAACCGGCTAGCGGGGCGTCCGAGCAGTACTTC; cdr3_aa: CSVEPASGASEQYF
cdr3_length: 14; clone_size: .; d_call: .; j_call: TRBJ2-1; v_call: TRBV25-1; cdr3_nt: TGTGCCAGCAGTCGGGGACACGGGAACAATGAGCAGTTCTTC; cdr3_aa: CASSRGHGNNEQFF